This T cell receptor (beta chain) was retrieved from a study of siplizumab effects on memory and regulatory T cells. The ends were cut back, 2 bases at V and 4 bases at J, with 9 bases in the middle. Germline V gene data show CDR1 as SGHAT and CDR2 as FQNNGV. This CDR3 region has 13 residues. This clone was seen just once. No antigen is known for it. The protocol was immunoSEQ multiplex PCR, while the TCRdb copy is restricted to in-frame clones and leaves out a portion. The sample lists 90,000 to 120,000 clones; 90% to 95% were seen once. Study-wide results and limits: Naive T cell populations appeared to exhibit greater diversity than memory cells and appeared to be major alloresponse contributors.

V and J are TRBV11-2 and TRBJ2-7; D is possibly TRBD1 (5 bases). Source material: Tregs sorted from blood. The TCR comes from a human donor in good health. The DNA for the CDR3 is TGTGCCAGCAGCTTATCAGGGATTTACGAGCAGTACTTC. Encoded protein: CASSLSGIYEQYF.